One sample yielded the 27 T cell receptor beta chains listed below, sequenced in a study of OX40 agonist ivuxolimab in advanced cancers. Clones were sequenced by immunoSEQ multiplex PCR, and TCRdb holds only the in-frame ones, with some missing. The sample lists tens of thousands of clones; roughly four fifths were seen once. The sample was CD4+ or CD8+ T cells sorted from blood, taken in a trial of the OX40 agonist ivuxolimab. Receptors originate from an adult with an advanced solid tumor such as melanoma, head and neck, liver or kidney cancer.

The genes are TRBV2 and TRBJ2-1; D gene ambiguous. Trimming stripped 8 bases from V and 1 base from J, with 12 bases between. The CDR3 loop spans 14 amino acids. CDR1 and CDR2 (germline): SNHLY, FYNNEI. CDR3: CASEKRRSYNEQFF. In DNA form, the CDR3 reads TGTGCCAGCGAAAAGCGCAGATCCTACAATGAGCAGTTCTTC.

This rearrangement joins TRBV2 to TRBJ2-5; D is perhaps TRBD1 or TRBD2 (6 bases each). In germline, CDR1 is SNHLY, CDR2 FYNNEI. The V and J ends lost 5 bases and 5 bases respectively, with 18 bases between them. The CDR3 totals 15 residues. The CDR3 DNA reads as TGTGCCAGCAGTAGTGGAGGGGGTCCGGGGGAGACCCAGTACTTC. This encodes CASSSGGGPGETQYF. The variable domain in full, with the rest retrieved from reference TRBV2 and TRBJ2-5, is EPEVTQTPSHQVTQMGQEVILRCVPISNHLYFYWYRQILGQKVEFLVSFYNNEISEKSEIFDDQFSVERPDGSNFTLKIRSTKLEDSAMYFCASSSGGGPGETQYFGPGTRLLVL.

The gene calls are TRBV2 and TRBJ2-2, with D perhaps matching TRBD1 (6 bases). Germline CDR1 and CDR2: SNHLY and FYNNEI. CDR3 length: 15 residues. V gave up 1 base and J gave up 1 base, with 7 bases separating them. CDR3 protein: CASSEVRGNTGELFF. DNA of the CDR3: TGTGCCAGCAGTGAAGTCAGGGGGAACACCGGGGAGCTGTTTTTT.

The chain joins TRBV6-6 to TRBJ1-2; D ambiguous. V was pared by 7 bases and J by 4 bases, with 13 bases between. The germline gives CDR1 MNHNY, CDR2 SVGAGI (reference sequence). The CDR3 covers 13 residues. This CDR3 reads CASTNGRVYGYTF. The CDR3 DNA reads TGTGCCAGCACTAACGGACGGGTCTATGGCTACACCTTC.

The chain couples TRBV5-1 to TRBJ2-7; 9 nucleotides match TRBD2. V was clipped by 0 bases and J by 4 bases; unmatched bases: 5. The CDR3 is made up of 15 amino acids. The germline gives CDR1 SGHRS, CDR2 YFSETQ. The CDR3 DNA is TGCGCCAGCAGCTTGGCGGCGGGGGGGCCATACGAGCAGTACTTC. Translating gives CASSLAAGGPYEQYF.

The gene calls are TRBV29-1 and TRBJ1-1, with TRBD1 matching 9 bases. The CDR3 has 13 amino acids. Trimming took 4 bases from V and 4 from J; bases not matched to a gene: 4. Germline CDR1 reads SQVTM; CDR2 reads ANQGSEA. The CDR3 nucleotides are TGCAGCGTTGGGACAGGGGTAGGCACTGAAGCTTTCTTT. It is translated as CSVGTGVGTEAFF. The complete variable domain, with remaining parts taken from reference TRBV29-1 and TRBJ1-1, reads SAVISQKPSRDICQRGTSLTIQCQVDSQVTMMFWYRQQPGQSLTLIATANQGSEATYESGFVIDKFPISRPNLTFSTLTVSNMSPEDSSIYLCSVGTGVGTEAFFGQGTRLTVV.

The chain joins TRBV6-5 to TRBJ1-2; D possibly corresponds to TRBD1 (5 bases). Germline V gives CDR1 MNHEY, CDR2 SVGAGI. Trimming removed 6 bases at V and 6 bases at J, with 14 bases between. The CDR3 sequence is 13 residues long. The CDR3 protein is CASSPQAGHGYTF. Written as DNA, the CDR3 is TGTGCCAGCAGCCCCCAGGCAGGGCATGGCTACACCTTC.

The chain recombines TRBV18 with TRBJ2-3; 15 positions agree with TRBD2. Trimming cost V 3 bases and J 4 bases; bases outside gene matches: 11. CDR1 KGHSH and CDR2 LQKENI come from the germline V gene. The CDR3 spans 19 residues. The CDR3 is CASSPGLAGGMSVPDTQYF. DNA of the CDR3: TGTGCCAGCTCACCCGGACTAGCGGGGGGGATGTCCGTCCCAGATACGCAGTATTTT.

V and J are TRBV5-3 and TRBJ1-2; weak D call: TRBD1 (5 bases). TRBV5-3 is known as an ORF, though its function is uncertain. The CDR3 runs to 16 residues. With 2 bases removed from V and 6 bases from J, the gap between germline ends came to 20 bases. The CDR3 loop is CARSFTAAGHFDGYTF. The CDR3 nucleotides read TGTGCCAGAAGCTTCACCGCGGCGGGGCACTTCGATGGCTACACCTTC.

The chain recombines TRBV6-1 with TRBJ1-1; no clear D gene. V was cut by 0 bases and J by 1 base, with 3 bases left in between. Per germline, CDR1 MNHNS and CDR2 SASEGT. This CDR3 is 13 amino acids long. The CDR3 protein is CASSEARNTEAFF. The CDR3 region has the DNA TGTGCCAGCAGTGAAGCGAGGAACACTGAAGCTTTCTTT.

This clone showed up just once. The gene calls are TRBV6-1 and TRBJ1-2; 9 bases map to TRBD1. V lost 4 bases and J lost 7; bases outside the gene matches: 7. The CDR3 loop spans 14 amino acids. Looked up from germline, CDR1 is MNHNS and CDR2 is SASEGT. CDR3 loop: CASSGGTGHTGYTF. CDR3 bases: TGTGCCAGCAGTGGCGGGACAGGGCATACTGGCTACACCTTC.

The chain is built from TRBV14 and TRBJ1-2; the D is unclear. The CDR3 covers 13 residues. Germline CDR1 and CDR2: SGHDN and FVKESK. V shed 1 base and J shed 7 bases, with 10 bases lying between them. CDR3 amino acids: CASSQVWARGYTF. CDR3 bases: TGTGCCAGCAGCCAAGTATGGGCTCGTGGCTACACCTTC.

The genes are TRBV5-5 and TRBJ1-4; possible D gene TRBD1, 5 bases. In germline, CDR1 is SGHKS, CDR2 YYEKEE (reference sequence). The CDR3 has 16 residues. Between the trimmed V and J ends, which lost 4 bases and 0 bases, there was a span of 13 bases. The DNA for the CDR3 is TGTGCCAGCAGCCTCCCAGGGATGCCAACTAATGAAAAACTGTTTTTT. Amino acid sequence: CASSLPGMPTNEKLFF.

V and J are TRBV9 and TRBJ2-1; the D gene is possibly TRBD2 (6 bases). V shed 0 bases and J shed 3 bases, with 13 bases lying between them. The germline V gene has CDR1 SGDLS and CDR2 YYNGEE. The CDR3 length is 16 residues. CDR3 DNA sequence: TGTGCCAGCAGCGTAGGGAGGCGGGGTATCTACAATGAGCAGTTCTTC. Translated, it gives CASSVGRRGIYNEQFF.

The chain employs TRBV29-1 and TRBJ2-1; D perhaps matches TRBD2 (6 bases). V lost 4 bases and J lost 0, with 28 bases in between. From germline, CDR1 is SQVTM and CDR2 ANQGSEA. CDR3 size: 20 residues. This chain's CDR3 is CSVGRRDPTLKTSSYNEQFF. The CDR3 DNA is TGCAGCGTTGGGCGGCGGGACCCCACTTTAAAGACGAGCTCCTACAATGAGCAGTTCTTC.

CDR3 DNA: TGTGCCAGCAGACTTACCCTTTCCCCCGTAGGCAATGAAAAACTGTTTTTT. The encoded protein is CASRLTLSPVGNEKLFF. The chain is built from TRBV7-8 and TRBJ1-4; D unclear. This CDR3 comprises 17 residues. V was pared by 6 bases and J by 5 bases, with 22 bases between. Per germline, CDR1 SGHVS and CDR2 FQNEAQ. Looking up the rest from reference TRBV7-8 and TRBJ1-4 gives the full variable domain: GAGVSQSPRYKVAKRGQDVALRCDPISGHVSLFWYQQALGQGPEFLTYFQNEAQLDKSGLPSDRFFAERPEGSVSTLKIQRTQQEDSAVYLCASRLTLSPVGNEKLFFGSGTQLSVL.

The chain is built from TRBV7-9 and TRBJ1-6; D is uncertain. Germline-derived CDR1 and CDR2 are SEHNR and FQNEAQ (reference sequence). The ends were cut back, 5 bases at V and 3 bases at J, with 8 bases in the middle. The length of the CDR3 is 14 residues. DNA of the CDR3: TGTGCCAGCAGCCAGGCGGTCTATAATTCACCCCTCCACTTT. The encoded protein is CASSQAVYNSPLHF.

The rearrangement links TRBV7-2 to TRBJ1-1; TRBD1 aligns across 8 bases. Trimming took 3 bases from V and 7 from J; bases not matched to a gene: 7. The CDR3 runs to 14 residues. The germline gives CDR1 SGHTA, CDR2 FQGNSA. CDR3 region: CASSFNHGTGEAFF. The CDR3 bases are TGTGCCAGCAGCTTTAATCATGGGACAGGTGAAGCTTTCTTT.

This chain links TRBV7-2 with TRBJ2-3; D not resolved. The V end lost 5 bases, the J end lost 6 bases, and 15 bases lay between the germline ends. The CDR3 has 14 residues. Germline values: CDR1 SGHTA, CDR2 FQGNSA. CDR3 nucleotides: TGTGCCAGCAGCGCCCCGGGCCGCATGGATACGCAGTATTTT. Its protein is CASSAPGRMDTQYF.

The chain employs TRBV2 and TRBJ1-5, with D possibly being TRBD1 (6 bases). Deletions cut 5 bases from V and 7 bases from J, with 12 bases between. This CDR3 has 13 amino acids. Per germline, CDR1 SNHLY and CDR2 FYNNEI. The CDR3 protein is CASSTTGYQPQHF. CDR3 sequence (DNA): TGTGCCAGCAGTACTACAGGGTACCAGCCCCAGCATTTT.

The V and J genes are TRBV7-2 and TRBJ1-2, with unresolved D. Germline lookup yields CDR1 SGHTA and CDR2 FQGNSA. The CDR3 contains 13 residues. V shed 2 bases and J shed 4 bases, with 8 bases lying between them. CDR3 loop: CASSLQRTYGYTF. The CDR3 coding sequence is TGTGCCAGCAGCTTACAGAGGACCTATGGCTACACCTTC.

The count of this clone is one. The genes are TRBV2 and TRBJ1-4; 9 bases are a match to TRBD1. V was clipped by 4 bases and J by 3 bases; unmatched bases: 6. CDR1 is SNHLY, CDR2 FYNNEI, per germline. The CDR3 is made up of 16 amino acids. CDR3 in amino acids: CASSGGTGRANEKLFF. The CDR3 nucleotides are TGTGCCAGCAGTGGTGGGACAGGGAGGGCTAATGAAAAACTGTTTTTT.

This chain uses TRBV6-1 with TRBJ1-1; unclear D gene. Germline V gene lookup returns CDR1 MNHNS and CDR2 SASEGT. The CDR3 has 14 amino acids. Trimming stripped 6 bases from V and 4 bases from J, with 15 bases between. The CDR3 DNA reads TGTGCCAGCAGAGAACAGTTGGGTGGCACTGAAGCTTTCTTT. This gives the protein CASREQLGGTEAFF.

This clone is termed medium-sized (0.01 to 0.1%). The same CDR3 is also encoded by other DNA sequences in this sample. The chain joins TRBV6-5 to TRBJ1-5; 8 nucleotides line up with TRBD1. After removal of 4 bases from V and 2 bases from J, the junction contained 1 base not matched to a gene. The CDR3 is 14 residues long. Germline V gives CDR1 MNHEY, CDR2 SVGAGI. CDR3 bases: TGTGCCAGCAGTTGGGGACAGGGCAATCAGCCCCAGCATTTT. It yields the protein CASSWGQGNQPQHF.

This chain links TRBV7-2 with TRBJ2-7; D is ambiguous. Trimming removed 5 bases at V and 6 bases at J, with 11 bases between. The CDR3 runs 12 residues. The germline V gene encodes CDR1 SGHTA and CDR2 FQGNSA. The chain's CDR3 is CASSPRSGEQYF. The CDR3 DNA is TGTGCCAGCAGCCCCCGGTCAGGCGAGCAGTACTTC. Together with reference TRBV7-2 and TRBJ2-7, the CDR3 gives the full variable domain: GAGVSQSPSNKVTEKGKDVELRCDPISGHTALYWYRQSLGQGLEFLIYFQGNSAPDKSGLPSDRFSAERTGGSVSTLTIQRTQQEDSAVYLCASSPRSGEQYFGPGTRLTVT.

This chain joins TRBV4-2 and TRBJ2-1; a weak D match, TRBD1 (5 bases). The CDR3 has 15 amino acids. Germline-derived CDR1 and CDR2 are LGHNA and YNFKEQ. Trimming took off 1 base at V and 5 bases at J, with 12 bases between the two ends. The CDR3 nucleotides are TGTGCCAGCAGCCAAGTCCAGGGAAGGGACAATGAGCAGTTCTTC. This translates into CASSQVQGRDNEQFF.

V gene TRBV5-1 combines with J gene TRBJ1-1, with a weak D call TRBD1 (6 bases). The germline V and J ends were trimmed by 1 base and 7 bases, with 17 bases remaining between them. The CDR3 is 15 residues long. The V gene's germline CDR1 is SGHRS and CDR2 YFSETQ. The DNA of the CDR3 is TGCGCCAGCAGCTTGTCTTCGGGGGAGGGGGTTGAAGCTTTCTTT. This codes for CASSLSSGEGVEAFF.